Listed below are T cell receptor beta chains from one sample, sequenced in a study of regulatory T cells in long-lasting Graves disease. MiXCR, applied by TCRdb to the multiplex PCR reads, yields one record per CDR3 protein. The profile shows 250,000 or so distinct CDR3 sequences, 20% of them singletons. Sample: peripheral blood mononuclear cells (PBMCs), taken at new diagnosis, from a patient treated with antithyroid drugs. These receptors all come from a female donor with Graves disease. CDR3s include the opening cysteine and the closing phenylalanine or tryptophan.

>TRBJ1-2|16|TRBV7-2
CASSLRGAPTNYGYTF
>TRBJ1-1|13|TRBV10-3
CAISESGRAEAFF
>TRBJ2-5|14|TRBV29-1
CSGSGGRGMETQYF
>TRBJ2-3|15|TRBV7-2
CASSLTRPGTDTQYF
>TRBJ2-7|14|TRBV20-1
CSAPLGAVSYEQYF
>TRBJ1-5|16|TRBV20-1
CSARPGQRGRDQPQHF
>TRBJ2-2|13|TRBV27
CASWDTNTGELFF
>TRBJ2-1|14|TRBV9
CASSVWDRVDEQFF
>TRBJ2-5|12|TRBV20-1
CSAETSGETQYF
>TRBJ1-5|16|TRBV14
CASSSRQGLGNQPQHF
>TRBJ2-2|15|TRBV11-2
CASTFWGQNTGELFF
>TRBJ2-3|15|TRBV10-3
CAISAAGGGWDTQYF
>TRBJ1-2|13|TRBV20-1
CSATPQGRDGYTF
>TRBJ1-6|16|TRBV27
CASSWGPVPGNSPLHF
>TRBJ1-5|17|TRBV7-2
CASSLIGQGQSNQPQHF
>TRBJ2-2|18|TRBV20-1
CSARRVLLGGLGSGELFF
>TRBJ1-2|14|TRBV20-1
CSAIRLSSNYGYTF
>TRBJ2-1|14|TRBV7-2
CASSLGGERNEQFF
>TRBJ2-5|14|TRBV6-9
CASSYVGPVETQYF
>TRBJ2-5|13|TRBV7-2
CATAGQGLETQYF
>TRBJ1-5|12|TRBV20-1
CSAREGLQPQHF
>TRBJ2-1|15|TRBV20-1
CSARVVAGHGHEQFF
>TRBJ2-2|17|TRBV7-3
CASSLMPTGSNTGELFF
>TRBJ2-5|13|TRBV20-1
CSASAGPQETQYF
>TRBJ1-1|11|TRBV20-1
CSARDREYAFF
>TRBJ2-5|13|TRBV6-1
CASSYRSQETQYF
>TRBJ2-5|14|TRBV2
CASSPTGGGETQYF
>TRBJ1-5|13|TRBV20-1
CSAAGQHNQPQHF
>TRBJ1-6|13|TRBV27
CASSAAADSPLHF
>TRBJ2-2|15|TRBV5-4
CASSLVGVGTGELFF
>TRBJ1-1|14|TRBV18
CASSPRQDGTEAFF
>TRBJ2-1|15|TRBV5-5
CASSLVGGDFGEQFF
>TRBJ2-7|15|TRBV12-3/TRBV12-4
CASSPGTGNIYEQYF
>TRBJ1-2|16|TRBV6-2/TRBV6-3
CASSYRGGSRGYGYTF
>TRBJ2-3|13|TRBV7-3
CASSPMSRGTQYF
>TRBJ2-3|14|TRBV20-1
CSRGGTSQADTQYF
>TRBJ1-1|13|TRBV6-2/TRBV6-3
CASRRQGAVEAFF
>TRBJ1-3|15|TRBV2
CASSDRDRAGNTIYF
>TRBJ2-3|15|TRBV10-3
CAISVGGEGTDTQYF
>TRBJ1-2|14|TRBV12-3/TRBV12-4
CASSFKGQGYGYTF
>TRBJ1-6|15|TRBV20-1
CSAPDASNYNSPLHF
>TRBJ2-4|15|TRBV20-1
CSAAQGYGAKNIQYF
>TRBJ2-3|12|TRBV15
CATSTFPDTQYF
>TRBJ2-1|16|TRBV3-1
CASSQDRRQAYNEQFF
>TRBJ2-3|17|TRBV24-1
CATSDSASGILIDTQYF